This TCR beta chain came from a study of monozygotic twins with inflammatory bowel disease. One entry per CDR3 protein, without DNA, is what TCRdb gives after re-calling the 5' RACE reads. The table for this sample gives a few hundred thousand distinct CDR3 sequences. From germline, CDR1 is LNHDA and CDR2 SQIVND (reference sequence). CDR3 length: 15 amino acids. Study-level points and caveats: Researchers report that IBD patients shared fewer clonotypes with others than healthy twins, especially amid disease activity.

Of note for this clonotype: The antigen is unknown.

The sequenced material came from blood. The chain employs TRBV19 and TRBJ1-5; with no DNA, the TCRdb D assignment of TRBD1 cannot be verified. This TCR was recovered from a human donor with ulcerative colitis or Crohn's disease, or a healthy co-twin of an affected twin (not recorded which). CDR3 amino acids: CASSIYWGSGQPQHF. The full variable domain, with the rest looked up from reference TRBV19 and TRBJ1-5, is DGGITQSPKYLFRKEGQNVTLSCEQNLNHDAMYWYRQDPGQGLRLIYYSQIVNDFQKGDIAEGYSVSREKKESFPLTVTSAQKNPTAFYLCASSIYWGSGQPQHFGDGTRLSIL.